The rows below give T cell receptor beta chains drawn from one sample of a study of T cell responses to AZD1222 COVID-19 vaccine. The data were produced by immunoSEQ multiplex PCR, yet TCRdb's version contains in-frame clones alone and is incomplete. Here the sample spans some 150,000 clones, 85% to 90% being singletons. Sequenced here: peripheral blood, sampled on day 0 of AZD1222 vaccination. These receptors came from an adult in good health. Each CDR3 is given with its conserved first and last residue. Fields, in order: J gene, D gene, V gene, clone size, CDR3 protein, CDR3 DNA. D genes are given only for firm matches. Some rows mark clone size as missing; the rest say once, few, many or name a class of expanded clone.

>TRBJ1-6|-|TRBV5-5|-
CASSLKPLERRADRNSPLHF
TGTGCCAGCAGCTTGAAGCCCCTAGAACGCAGGGCGGATAGGAATTCACCCCTCCACTTT
>TRBJ2-7|-|TRBV11-2|-
CASSLGFANYEQYF
TGTGCCAGCAGCTTAGGTTTCGCCAACTACGAGCAGTACTTC
>TRBJ1-5|TRBD1|TRBV2|-
CASSGGQGTQPQHF
TGTGCCAGCAGTGGGGGACAGGGTACTCAGCCCCAGCATTTT
>TRBJ1-1|-|TRBV18|-
CASSHGEYTEAFF
TGTGCCAGCTCACACGGGGAATACACTGAAGCTTTCTTT
>TRBJ1-3|-|TRBV10-3|-
CAISEPLVQGVNTIYF
TGTGCCATCAGTGAGCCCCTTGTGCAGGGCGTAAACACCATATATTTT
>TRBJ1-6|-|TRBV6-5|-
CASSYGGHGAPLHF
TGTGCCAGCAGTTATGGGGGACATGGGGCACCCCTCCACTTT
>TRBJ2-2|TRBD1|TRBV5-1|-
CASSSTGTGLPGELFF
TGCGCCAGCAGCTCCACCGGGACAGGGTTGCCCGGGGAGCTGTTTTTT
>TRBJ1-1|-|TRBV6-1|once
CASSEGVGGSTEAFF
TGTGCCAGCAGTGAAGGGGTGGGGGGGAGCACTGAAGCTTTCTTT
>TRBJ1-2|-|TRBV6-5|few
CASSYSVTGRGYGYTF
TGTGCCAGCAGTTACTCGGTGACGGGTCGGGGCTATGGCTACACCTTC
>TRBJ2-5|TRBD1|TRBV28|-
CASSLDRGDTIGTQYF
TGTGCCAGCAGTTTAGACAGGGGGGATACGATCGGGACCCAGTACTTC
>TRBJ2-5|-|TRBV6-5|-
CASSYSIPGAGETQYF
TGTGCCAGCAGTTACTCGATCCCAGGGGCAGGGGAAACCCAGTACTTC
>TRBJ1-1|-|TRBV28|-
CATKQGTTEAFF
TGTGCCACAAAACAGGGCACCACTGAAGCTTTCTTT
>TRBJ2-3|-|TRBV6-1|-
CASSEWGLGTTDTQYF
TGTGCCAGCAGTGAATGGGGTCTAGGGACGACAGATACGCAGTATTTT
>TRBJ2-7|-|TRBV5-5|once
CASSFSQGEFYEQYF
TGTGCCAGCAGCTTCAGTCAGGGAGAATTCTACGAGCAGTACTTC
>TRBJ2-7|-|TRBV9|-
CASSVAGNYEQYF
TGTGCCAGCAGCGTAGCGGGTAACTACGAGCAGTACTTC
>TRBJ1-5|-|TRBV27|-
CASSLISNQPQHF
TGTGCCAGCAGTCTTATAAGCAATCAGCCCCAGCATTTT
>TRBJ1-6|TRBD1|TRBV5-1|-
CASSPRQGGNSPLHF
TGCGCCAGCAGCCCAAGACAGGGAGGTAATTCACCCCTCCACTTT
>TRBJ1-3|TRBD1|TRBV4-2|-
CASRETGSSGNTIYF
TGTGCCAGCCGCGAGACAGGGAGCTCTGGAAACACCATATATTTT
>TRBJ1-3|-|TRBV5-1|-
CASSLAGYGNTIYF
TGCGCCAGCAGCTTAGCGGGGTATGGAAACACCATATATTTT
>TRBJ1-1|-|TRBV6-5|once
CASSYSTGNTEAFF
TGTGCCAGCAGTTACTCGACCGGAAACACTGAAGCTTTCTTT
>TRBJ1-5|-|TRBV19|-
CASSIRRDYSNQPQHF
TGTGCCAGTAGTATTAGGAGGGATTATAGCAATCAGCCCCAGCATTTT
>TRBJ1-5|TRBD1|TRBV18|-
CASSPGTGAQPQHF
TGTGCCAGCTCACCAGGGACAGGGGCTCAGCCCCAGCATTTT
>TRBJ2-7|-|TRBV15|once
CATSRDRASNEQYF
TGTGCCACCAGCAGAGATAGGGCCTCCAACGAGCAGTACTTC
>TRBJ1-5|-|TRBV21-1|few
CASSNPTDTNQPQHF
TGTGCCAGCAGCAATCCGACGGATACCAATCAGCCCCAGCATTTT
>TRBJ1-4|-|TRBV28|-
CASSKQGKLFF
TGTGCCAGCAGTAAGCAGGGAAAACTGTTTTTT
>TRBJ2-2|-|TRBV5-1|-
CASSFTGTGELFF
TGCGCCAGCAGCTTCACGGGCACCGGGGAGCTGTTTTTT
>TRBJ2-7|-|TRBV30|-
CACRGRSYEQYF
TGTGCCTGCAGAGGGCGCAGTTACGAGCAGTACTTC
>TRBJ1-1|-|TRBV6-5|-
CASSYAFLGGNTEAFF
TGTGCCAGCAGTTACGCCTTCTTGGGGGGGAACACTGAAGCTTTCTTT
>TRBJ1-6|-|TRBV6-5|-
CAITRGPNSPLHF
TGTGCCATTACCCGGGGTCCTAATTCACCCCTCCACTTT
>TRBJ1-2|-|TRBV30|-
CAWSPGNNYGYTF
TGTGCCTGGAGTCCAGGCAATAACTATGGCTACACCTTC
>TRBJ1-5|-|TRBV19|-
CASSIDQGGGQPQHF
TGTGCCAGTAGTATAGATCAGGGAGGCGGTCAGCCCCAGCATTTT
>TRBJ1-5|-|TRBV7-2|-
CASSLGSGTNQPQHF
TGTGCCAGCAGCTTAGGGTCCGGAACGAATCAGCCCCAGCATTTT
>TRBJ1-3|-|TRBV2|-
CASSQSATIYF
TGTGCCAGCTCGCAGTCAGCGACCATATATTTT
>TRBJ2-2|-|TRBV6-5|once
CASAALRAGELFF
TGTGCCAGCGCAGCCTTGAGAGCCGGGGAGCTGTTTTTT
>TRBJ1-2|-|TRBV19|-
CASSMTAYYGYTF
TGTGCCAGTAGTATGACAGCCTACTATGGCTACACCTTC
>TRBJ1-6|TRBD1|TRBV11-2|-
CASSAGQGVSPLHF
TGTGCCAGCAGCGCGGGACAGGGTGTCTCACCCCTCCACTTT
>TRBJ2-3|-|TRBV6-1|-
CASSEERGQTQYF
TGTGCCAGCAGTGAAGAGAGGGGCCAAACGCAGTATTTT